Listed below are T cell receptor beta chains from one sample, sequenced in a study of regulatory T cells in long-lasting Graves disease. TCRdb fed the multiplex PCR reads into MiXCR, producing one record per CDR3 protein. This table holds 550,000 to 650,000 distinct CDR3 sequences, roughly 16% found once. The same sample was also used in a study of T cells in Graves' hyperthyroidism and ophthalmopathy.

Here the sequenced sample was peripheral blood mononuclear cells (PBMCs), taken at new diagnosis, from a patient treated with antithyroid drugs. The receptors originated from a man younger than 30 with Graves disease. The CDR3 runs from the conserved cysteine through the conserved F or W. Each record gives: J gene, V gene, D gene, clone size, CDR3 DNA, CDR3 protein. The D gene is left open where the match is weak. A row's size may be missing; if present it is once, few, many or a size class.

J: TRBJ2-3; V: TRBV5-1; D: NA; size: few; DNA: TGCGCCAGCAGCGTGACAACAGATACAGATACGCAGTATTTT; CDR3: CASSVTTDTDTQYF
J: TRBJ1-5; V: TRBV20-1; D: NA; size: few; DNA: TGCAGTGCTAGAGATAGTGGGGGGCAGGGACAGCCCCAGCATTTT; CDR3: CSARDSGGQGQPQHF
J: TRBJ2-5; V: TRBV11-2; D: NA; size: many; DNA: TGTGCCAGCAGCTTACTTAGCGGCCAAGAGACCCAGTACTTC; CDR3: CASSLLSGQETQYF
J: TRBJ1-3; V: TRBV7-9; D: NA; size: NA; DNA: TGTGCCAGCAGCTTAGAAATGGGGCAGAGCTCTGGAAGCACCATATATTTT; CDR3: CASSLEMGQSSGSTIYF
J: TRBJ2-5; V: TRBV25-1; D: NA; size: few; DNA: TGTGCCAGCAGTGAATATTTCGGCCAAGAGACCCAGTACTTC; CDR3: CASSEYFGQETQYF
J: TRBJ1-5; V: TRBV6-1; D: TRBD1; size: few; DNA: TGTGCCAGCAGTCGGGCCCCGACAGGGTCCGGGCTGTCTCAGCCCCAGCATTTT; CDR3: CASSRAPTGSGLSQPQHF
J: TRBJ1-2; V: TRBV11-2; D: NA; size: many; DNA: TGTGCCAGCAGTTGGGGCAGCGGATCTAACTATGGCTACACCTTC; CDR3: CASSWGSGSNYGYTF
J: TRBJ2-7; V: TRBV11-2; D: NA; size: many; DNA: TGTGCCAGCAGCACGCCGGGACTTATCTCCTACGAGCAGTACTTC; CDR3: CASSTPGLISYEQYF
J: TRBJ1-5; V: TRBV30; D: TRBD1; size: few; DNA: TGTGCCTGGAGTGCAACAGGGGGGGTCCAGCCCCAGCATTTT; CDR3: CAWSATGGVQPQHF
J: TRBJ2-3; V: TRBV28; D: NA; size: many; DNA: TGTGCCAGCAGTTTCCCGGAGACGACAGATACGCAGTATTTT; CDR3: CASSFPETTDTQYF
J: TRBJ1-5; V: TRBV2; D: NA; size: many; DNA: TGTGCCAGCAGTGAGAGGGAGCAGCCCCAGCATTTT; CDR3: CASSEREQPQHF
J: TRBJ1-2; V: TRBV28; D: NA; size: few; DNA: TGTGCCAGCAGGACTGGGACTTTAAAGGGCGGCTACACCTTC; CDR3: CASRTGTLKGGYTF